The 16 T cell receptor beta chains below all came from one sample that was sequenced in a study of vaccination effects on CD4 cells after COVID-19. The method was immunoSEQ multiplex PCR; TCRdb's version includes in-frame clones alone and lacks a portion of them. Of around 66,000 clones detected, 70% to 75% appear once; the ten largest clones hold around 2.4%. Isolation of CD4+ T cells took place after less than twelve days of culture. Participants each got two BNT162b2 or mRNA-1273 vaccine doses. The antigens for these receptors are not known. The specimen was CD4+ T cells from PBMCs cultured without peptide, collected after COVID-19 vaccination. The receptors were gathered from a human donor who received a COVID-19 vaccine.

There are a few counts of this clone. The chain links TRBV10-3 to TRBJ1-2; 8 bases agree with TRBD1. This CDR3 spans 13 amino acids. V dropped 6 bases and J dropped 4; count of bases not matched to a gene: 4. Germline loops: CDR1 ENHRY, CDR2 SYGVKD. The CDR3 bases are TGTGCCATCAGCCGACAGGGGCCCTATGGCTACACCTTC. It yields the protein CAISRQGPYGYTF.

The chain joins TRBV19 to TRBJ1-1, with a possible D match to TRBD1 (6 bases). Trimming took 3 bases from V and 6 from J, leaving 8 bases between them. The V gene's germline CDR1 is LNHDA and CDR2 SQIVND (reference sequence). The CDR3 runs 12 residues. The CDR3 reads CASSIPGAEAFF. The CDR3 nucleotides read TGTGCCAGTAGTATCCCAGGGGCTGAAGCTTTCTTT.

V and J are TRBV7-9 and TRBJ2-5; D is unclear. The CDR3 loop spans 17 amino acids. V was clipped by 5 bases and J by 1 base, with 20 bases between them. Germline V gene data show CDR1 as SEHNR and CDR2 as FQNEAQ (reference sequence). The CDR3 region is CASSPAPWNQGQETQYF. CDR3 sequence (DNA): TGTGCCAGCAGCCCCGCCCCATGGAACCAAGGCCAAGAGACCCAGTACTTC.

In DNA, the CDR3 is TGTGCCAGCAGCTTCAGGACAGGGGGGTCCGAGCAGTACGTC. Protein: CASSFRTGGSEQYV. The chain combines TRBV5-6 with TRBJ2-7; 10 bases align to TRBD1. The CDR3 covers 14 residues. The V and J ends lost 2 bases and 6 bases, in that order; junction bases with no gene match: 5. CDR1 is SGHDT and CDR2 is YYEEEE in the germline V gene.

This clone has a handful of counts. The chain links TRBV18 to TRBJ2-5; perhaps D is TRBD1 or TRBD2 (6 bases each). From germline, CDR1 is KGHSH and CDR2 LQKENI. V dropped 3 bases and J dropped 4 bases, with 15 bases sitting between them. CDR3 length: 15 amino acids. As DNA, the CDR3 is TGTGCCAGCTCACCTAGTCCGGGGGCGGGAGAGACCCAGTACTTC. Translating gives CASSPSPGAGETQYF.

J is TRBJ2-2 and V is TRBV19, with TRBD2 matching 7 bases. The CDR3 runs to 15 residues. Germline CDR1 LNHDA, CDR2 SQIVND (reference sequence). Germline trimming cut 5 bases from V and 5 bases from J; bases unmatched to any gene: 8. CDR3 DNA sequence: TGTGCCAGTAGTTCCGGGGGGAAAGTAACCGGGGAGCTGTTTTTT. Protein product: CASSSGGKVTGELFF.

V usage is TRBV30 and J usage is TRBJ2-2; TRBD1 is a possible D gene (6 bases). Germline loops: CDR1 GTSNPN, CDR2 SVGIG (reference sequence). V was pared by 4 bases and J by 6 bases, with 9 bases between. CDR3 length equals 12 residues. CDR3 coding DNA: TGTGCCTGGAATCAGGGGCCCGGGGAGCTGTTTTTT. Its translation is CAWNQGPGELFF.

This clone was picked up a small number of times. The V and J genes are TRBV19 and TRBJ1-4; D uncertain. V lost 7 bases and J 4 bases, leaving 10 bases between the germline ends. Per the germline V gene, CDR1 is LNHDA and CDR2 is SQIVND (reference sequence). The CDR3 consists of 13 residues. CDR3 protein: CASTGRHNEKLFF. The CDR3 DNA reads TGTGCCAGTACTGGCAGGCATAATGAAAAACTGTTTTTT.

The table lists this clone with a few counts. The V gene is TRBV24-1, the J gene TRBJ2-3; 7 positions agree with TRBD2. Germline CDR1 reads KGHDR; CDR2 reads SFDVKD. The J segment lost 0 bases and the V segment lost 5 bases, leaving 1 base of the junction unmatched. The CDR3 covers 14 residues. The CDR3 loop is CATSGGGSTDTQYF. DNA of the CDR3: TGTGCCACCAGTGGCGGGGGAAGCACAGATACGCAGTATTTT.

The V gene is TRBV27, the J gene TRBJ1-2; D is perhaps TRBD1 (5 bases). This CDR3 is built from 15 residues. CDR1 is MNHEY, CDR2 SMNVEV, per germline (reference sequence). Trimming took 8 bases from V and 0 from J, leaving 16 bases between them. CDR3 nucleotides: TGTGCCAGCCGCCTCCTAGACAGATCTAACTATGGCTACACCTTC. Translation gives CASRLLDRSNYGYTF.

The V gene is TRBV10-3, the J gene TRBJ2-2, with no clear D. This CDR3 spans 15 amino acids. Trimming took 5 bases from V and 0 from J, leaving 10 bases between them. Germline V gene lookup returns CDR1 ENHRY and CDR2 SYGVKD. The CDR3 reads CAISLNVANTGELFF. CDR3 bases: TGTGCCATCAGTCTTAACGTAGCGAACACCGGGGAGCTGTTTTTT.

The genes are TRBV3-1 (or the pseudogene TRBV3-2) and TRBJ2-5, with TRBD2 as a possible D gene (6 bases). This CDR3 comprises 16 residues. The germline gives CDR1 LGHDT, CDR2 YNNKEL (reference sequence). Trimming cost V 0 bases and J 5 bases, with 16 bases left between them. Here the CDR3 reads CASSQEPGVISETQYF. The DNA of the CDR3 is TGTGCCAGCAGCCAAGAACCGGGGGTGATATCGGAGACCCAGTACTTC.

The J gene is TRBJ1-2, the V gene TRBV6-1, with D hard to call. The germline gives CDR1 MNHNS, CDR2 SASEGT. The germline V and J ends were trimmed by 3 bases and 2 bases, with 7 bases remaining between them. The CDR3 sequence is 13 residues long. The CDR3 DNA sequence: TGTGCCAGCAGTGAGGGAGCGAACTATGGCTACACCTTC. It yields the protein CASSEGANYGYTF.

The rearrangement links TRBV6-4 to TRBJ1-2; 7 positions agree with TRBD1. Germline trimming cut 5 bases from V and 4 bases from J; bases unmatched to any gene: 7. Germline V CDR1 and CDR2: MRHNA, SNTAGT. The CDR3 totals 14 residues. The CDR3: CASSRQGLGYGYTF. DNA of the CDR3: TGTGCCAGCAGTCGACAGGGTCTGGGCTATGGCTACACCTTC.

The chain couples TRBV7-2 to TRBJ2-5; 13 nucleotides align to TRBD2. The CDR3 sequence is 15 residues long. Germline lookup yields CDR1 SGHTA and CDR2 FQGNSA. V lost 6 bases to trimming and J lost 4 bases; unmatched junction nucleotides: 5. The CDR3 sequence is CASRHRTSGGETQYF. Here the CDR3 DNA reads TGTGCCAGCAGACATAGGACTAGCGGGGGAGAGACCCAGTACTTC.

This chain connects TRBV14 to TRBJ1-2, with D uncertain. The V gene's germline CDR1 is SGHDN and CDR2 FVKESK. The CDR3 covers 14 residues. The V gene lost 6 bases and the J gene lost 6 bases, with 17 bases spanning the gap. The CDR3 sequence: CASSPQQQYHGYTF. DNA for the CDR3: TGTGCCAGCAGTCCCCAGCAACAGTACCATGGCTACACCTTC. Using reference TRBV14 and TRBJ1-2 for the parts outside the CDR3, the full variable domain is EAGVTQFPSHSVIEKGQTVTLRCDPISGHDNLYWYRRVMGKEIKFLLHFVKESKQDESGMPNNRFLAERTGGTYSTLKVQPAELEDSGVYFCASSPQQQYHGYTFGSGTRLTVV.